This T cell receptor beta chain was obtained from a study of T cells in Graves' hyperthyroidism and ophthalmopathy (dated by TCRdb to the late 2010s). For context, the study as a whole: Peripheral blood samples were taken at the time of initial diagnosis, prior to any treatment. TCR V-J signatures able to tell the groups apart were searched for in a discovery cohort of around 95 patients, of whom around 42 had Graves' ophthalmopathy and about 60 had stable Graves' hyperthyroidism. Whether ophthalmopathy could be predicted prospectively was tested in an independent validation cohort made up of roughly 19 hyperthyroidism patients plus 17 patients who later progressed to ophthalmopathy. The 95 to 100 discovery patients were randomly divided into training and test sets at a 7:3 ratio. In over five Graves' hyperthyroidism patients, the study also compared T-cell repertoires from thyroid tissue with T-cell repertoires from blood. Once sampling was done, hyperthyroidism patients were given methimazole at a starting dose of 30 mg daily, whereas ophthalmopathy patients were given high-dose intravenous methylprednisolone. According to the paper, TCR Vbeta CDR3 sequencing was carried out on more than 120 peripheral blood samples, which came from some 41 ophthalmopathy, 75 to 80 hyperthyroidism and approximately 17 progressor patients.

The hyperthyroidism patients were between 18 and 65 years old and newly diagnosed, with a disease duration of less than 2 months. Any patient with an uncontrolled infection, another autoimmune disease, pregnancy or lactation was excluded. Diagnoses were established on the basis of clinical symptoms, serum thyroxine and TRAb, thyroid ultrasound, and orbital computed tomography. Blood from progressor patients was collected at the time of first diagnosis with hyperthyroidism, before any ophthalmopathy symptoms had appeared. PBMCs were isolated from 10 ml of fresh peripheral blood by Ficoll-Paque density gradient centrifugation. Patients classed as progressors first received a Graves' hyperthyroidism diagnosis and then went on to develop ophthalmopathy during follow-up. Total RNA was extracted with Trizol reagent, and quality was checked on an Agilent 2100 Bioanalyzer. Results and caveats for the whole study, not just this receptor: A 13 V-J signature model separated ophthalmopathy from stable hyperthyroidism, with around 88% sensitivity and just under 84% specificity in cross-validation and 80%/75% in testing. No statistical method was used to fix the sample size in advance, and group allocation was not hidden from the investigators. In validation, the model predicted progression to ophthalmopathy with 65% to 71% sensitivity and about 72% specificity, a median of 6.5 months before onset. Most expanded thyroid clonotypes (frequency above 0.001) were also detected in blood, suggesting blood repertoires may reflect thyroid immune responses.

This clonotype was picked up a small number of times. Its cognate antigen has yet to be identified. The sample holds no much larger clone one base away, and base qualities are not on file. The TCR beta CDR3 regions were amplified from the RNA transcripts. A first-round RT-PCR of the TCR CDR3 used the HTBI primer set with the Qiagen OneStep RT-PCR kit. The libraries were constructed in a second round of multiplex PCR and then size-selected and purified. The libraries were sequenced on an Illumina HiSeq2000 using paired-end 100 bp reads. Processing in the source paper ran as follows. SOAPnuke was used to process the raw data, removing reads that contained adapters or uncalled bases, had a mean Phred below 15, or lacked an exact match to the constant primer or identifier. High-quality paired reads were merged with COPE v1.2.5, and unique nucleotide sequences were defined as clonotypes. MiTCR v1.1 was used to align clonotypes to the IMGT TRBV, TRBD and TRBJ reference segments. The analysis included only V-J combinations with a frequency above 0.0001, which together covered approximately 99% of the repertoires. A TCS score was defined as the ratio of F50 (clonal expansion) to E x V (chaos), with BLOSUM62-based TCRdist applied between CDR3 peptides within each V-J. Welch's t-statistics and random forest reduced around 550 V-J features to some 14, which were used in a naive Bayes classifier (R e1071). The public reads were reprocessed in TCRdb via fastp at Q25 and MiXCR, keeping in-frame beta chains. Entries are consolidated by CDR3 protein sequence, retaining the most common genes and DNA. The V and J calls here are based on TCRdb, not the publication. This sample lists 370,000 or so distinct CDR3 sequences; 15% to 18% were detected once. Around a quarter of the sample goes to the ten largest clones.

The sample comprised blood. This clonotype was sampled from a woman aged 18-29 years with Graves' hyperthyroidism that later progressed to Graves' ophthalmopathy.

The CDR3 amino acid sequence is: CASSLGAGRSTEAFF. The nucleotides read TGTGCCAGCAGCTTAGGGGCAGGGAGGTCAACTGAAGCTTTCTTT. Recombination connected TRBV7-2 to TRBJ1-1, and the D gene may be TRBD1, 5 bases matching. Taken from cysteine to phenylalanine, the CDR3 has 15 residues. The read is trimmed to its CDR3 DNA, 45 bases read in frame from base 1. The V end loses 1 base and the J end loses 5 bases, and a stretch of 14 bases separates them. In the germline V gene, CDR1 corresponds to SGHTA and CDR2 to FQGNSA.